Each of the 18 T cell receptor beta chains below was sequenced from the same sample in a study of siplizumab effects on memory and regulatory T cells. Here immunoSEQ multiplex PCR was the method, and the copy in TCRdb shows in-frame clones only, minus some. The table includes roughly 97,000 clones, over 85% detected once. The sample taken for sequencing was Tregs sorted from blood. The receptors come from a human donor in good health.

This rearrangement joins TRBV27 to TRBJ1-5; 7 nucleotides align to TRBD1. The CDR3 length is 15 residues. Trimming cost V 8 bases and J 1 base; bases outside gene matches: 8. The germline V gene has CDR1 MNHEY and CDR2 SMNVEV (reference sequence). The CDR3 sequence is CASRDRVLSNQPQHF. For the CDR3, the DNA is TGTGCCAGCCGCGACAGGGTTTTGAGCAATCAGCCCCAGCATTTT.

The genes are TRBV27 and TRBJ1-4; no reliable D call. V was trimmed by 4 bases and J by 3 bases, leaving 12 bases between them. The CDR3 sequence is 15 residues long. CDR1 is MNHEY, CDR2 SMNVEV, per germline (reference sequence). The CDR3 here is CASSYSVSSNEKLFF. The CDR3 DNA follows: TGTGCCAGCAGTTACAGTGTATCATCTAATGAAAAACTGTTTTTT.

The CDR3 here is CASGANNEQFF. The CDR3 DNA sequence: TGTGCCAGTGGGGCAAACAATGAGCAGTTCTTC. The chain has TRBV10-3 and TRBJ2-1; the D gene is possibly TRBD1 (5 bases). Between the trimmed V and J ends, which lost 10 bases and 5 bases, there was a span of 9 bases. From germline, CDR1 is ENHRY and CDR2 SYGVKD. This CDR3 has 11 amino acids.

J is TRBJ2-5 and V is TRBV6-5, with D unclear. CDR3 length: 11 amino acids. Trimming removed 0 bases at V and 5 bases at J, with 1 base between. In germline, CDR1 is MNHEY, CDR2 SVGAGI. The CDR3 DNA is TGTGCCAGCAGTTACTCGGAGACCCAGTACTTC. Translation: CASSYSETQYF.

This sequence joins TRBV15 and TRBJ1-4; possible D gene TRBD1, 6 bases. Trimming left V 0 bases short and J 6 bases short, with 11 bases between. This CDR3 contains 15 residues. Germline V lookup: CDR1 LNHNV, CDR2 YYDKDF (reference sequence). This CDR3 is CATSRDLRGDEKLFF. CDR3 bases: TGTGCCACCAGCAGAGATCTCAGGGGAGATGAAAAACTGTTTTTT.

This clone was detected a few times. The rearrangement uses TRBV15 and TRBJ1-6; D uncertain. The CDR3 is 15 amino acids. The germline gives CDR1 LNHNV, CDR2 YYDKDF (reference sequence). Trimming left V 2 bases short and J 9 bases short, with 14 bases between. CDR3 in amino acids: CATSRFRTAGSPLHF. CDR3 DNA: TGTGCCACCAGCAGATTCCGGACCGCGGGTTCACCCCTCCACTTT.

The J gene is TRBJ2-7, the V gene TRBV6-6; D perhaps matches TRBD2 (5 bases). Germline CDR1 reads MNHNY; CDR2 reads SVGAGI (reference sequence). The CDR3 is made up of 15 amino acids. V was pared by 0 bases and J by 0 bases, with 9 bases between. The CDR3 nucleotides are TGTGCCAGCAGTTACTCCAGCGGAGACTCCTACGAGCAGTACTTC. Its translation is CASSYSSGDSYEQYF.

Here the CDR3 reads CAWSQGALLSGANVLTF. The CDR3 DNA is TGTGCCTGGAGTCAGGGGGCGTTACTTTCTGGGGCCAACGTCCTGACTTTC. V gene TRBV30 combines with J gene TRBJ2-6; 8 positions match TRBD1. From germline, CDR1 is GTSNPN and CDR2 SVGIG (reference sequence). CDR3 size: 17 residues. V was pared by 2 bases and J by 1 base, with 7 bases of the junction left unmatched.

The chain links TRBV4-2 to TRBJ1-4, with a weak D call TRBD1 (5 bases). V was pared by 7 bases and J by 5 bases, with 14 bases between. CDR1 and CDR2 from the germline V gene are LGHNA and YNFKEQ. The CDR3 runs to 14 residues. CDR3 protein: CASTPGTTNEKLFF. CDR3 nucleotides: TGTGCCAGCACCCCCGGGACTACCAATGAAAAACTGTTTTTT.

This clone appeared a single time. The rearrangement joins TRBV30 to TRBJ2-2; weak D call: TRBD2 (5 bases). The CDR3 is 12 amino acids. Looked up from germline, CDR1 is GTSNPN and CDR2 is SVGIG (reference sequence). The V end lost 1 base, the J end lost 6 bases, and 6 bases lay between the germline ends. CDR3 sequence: CAWSGGAGELFF. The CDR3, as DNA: TGTGCCTGGAGTGGGGGAGCCGGGGAGCTGTTTTTT. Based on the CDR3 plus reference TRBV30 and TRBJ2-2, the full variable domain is SQTIHQWPATLVQPVGSPLSLECTVEGTSNPNLYWYRQAAGRGLQLLFYSVGIGQISSEVPQNLSASRPQDRQFILSSKKLLLSDSGFYLCAWSGGAGELFFGEGSRLTVL.

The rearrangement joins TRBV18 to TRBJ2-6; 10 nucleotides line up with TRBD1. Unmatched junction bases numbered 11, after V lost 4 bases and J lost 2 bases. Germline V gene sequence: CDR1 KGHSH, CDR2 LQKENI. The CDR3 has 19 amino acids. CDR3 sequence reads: CASSLRTGGLSAGANVLTF. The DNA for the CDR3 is TGTGCCAGCTCACTTCGGACAGGGGGGCTCTCGGCTGGGGCCAACGTCCTGACTTTC.

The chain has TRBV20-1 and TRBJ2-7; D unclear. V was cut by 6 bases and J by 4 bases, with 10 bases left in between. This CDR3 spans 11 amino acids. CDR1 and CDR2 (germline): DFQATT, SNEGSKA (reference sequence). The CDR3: CSAPGTYEQYF. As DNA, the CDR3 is TGCAGTGCCCCAGGTACTTACGAGCAGTACTTC.

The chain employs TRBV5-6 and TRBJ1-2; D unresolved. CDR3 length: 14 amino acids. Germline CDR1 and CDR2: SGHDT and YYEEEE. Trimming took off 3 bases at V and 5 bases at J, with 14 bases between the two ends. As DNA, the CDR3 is TGTGCCAGCAGCTATCCTTTCACGGGGTATGGCTACACCTTC. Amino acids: CASSYPFTGYGYTF.

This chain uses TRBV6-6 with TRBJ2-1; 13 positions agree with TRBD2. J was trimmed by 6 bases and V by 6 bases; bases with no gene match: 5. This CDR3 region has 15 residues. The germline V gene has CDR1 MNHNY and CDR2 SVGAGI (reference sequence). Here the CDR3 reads CASRRRLAGGNEQFF. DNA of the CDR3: TGTGCCAGCAGGAGAAGACTAGCGGGAGGCAATGAGCAGTTCTTC.

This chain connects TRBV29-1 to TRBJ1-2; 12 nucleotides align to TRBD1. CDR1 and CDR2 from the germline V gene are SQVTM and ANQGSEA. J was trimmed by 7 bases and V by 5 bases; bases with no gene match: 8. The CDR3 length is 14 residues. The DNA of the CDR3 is TGCAGCGTTACTCGTGGGACAGGGGGCTCTGGCTACACCTTC. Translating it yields CSVTRGTGGSGYTF.

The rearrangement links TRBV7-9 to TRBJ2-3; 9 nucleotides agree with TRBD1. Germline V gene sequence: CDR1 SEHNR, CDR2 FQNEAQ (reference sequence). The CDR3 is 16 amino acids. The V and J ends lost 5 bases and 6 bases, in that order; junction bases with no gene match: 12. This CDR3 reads CASSTPGQGLYDTQYF. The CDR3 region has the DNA TGTGCCAGCAGCACACCGGGACAGGGTCTCTACGATACGCAGTATTTT.

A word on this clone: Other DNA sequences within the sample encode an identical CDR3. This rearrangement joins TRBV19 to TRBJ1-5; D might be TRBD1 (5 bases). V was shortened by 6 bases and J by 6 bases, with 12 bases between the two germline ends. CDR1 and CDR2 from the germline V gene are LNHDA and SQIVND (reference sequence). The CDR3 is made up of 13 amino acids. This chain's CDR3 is CASSIQGGQPQHF. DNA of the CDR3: TGTGCCAGTAGCATCCAGGGTGGTCAGCCCCAGCATTTT.

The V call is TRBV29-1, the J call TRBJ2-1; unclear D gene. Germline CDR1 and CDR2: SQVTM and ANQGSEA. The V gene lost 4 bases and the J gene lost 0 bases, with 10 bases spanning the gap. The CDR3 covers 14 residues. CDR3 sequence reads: CSVGGSSSYNEQFF. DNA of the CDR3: TGCAGCGTTGGAGGTTCTAGCTCCTACAATGAGCAGTTCTTC.